Below, 10 T cell receptor beta chains from the same sample are listed, as sequenced in a study of blood T cells in healthy people across ages. A second PCR of 7 to 11 cycles used a sample-barcoded 5' primer and a J-beta primer mix. Via MiXCR, TCRdb re-called the 5' RACE reads, giving one row per CDR3 protein. The repertoire has around 750,000 distinct CDR3 sequences, 53% of them found once; the top ten carry about 38%. Sequencing was performed on blood. The receptors come from a man older than 75 in good health.

The chain employs TRBV7-6 and TRBJ1-3, with a weak D call TRBD1 (5 bases). V dropped 3 bases and J dropped 1 base, with 7 bases sitting between them. This CDR3 region has 14 residues. The germline V gene encodes CDR1 SGHVS and CDR2 FNYEAQ. CDR3 in amino acids: CASSLGGSGNTIYF. The CDR3 DNA sequence: TGTGCCAGCAGCTTGGGGGGATCTGGAAACACCATATATTTT.

The V gene is TRBV27, the J gene TRBJ2-1; D unclear. Germline CDR1 MNHEY, CDR2 SMNVEV (reference sequence). Trimming took 5 bases from V and 5 from J, leaving 10 bases between them. The CDR3 has 13 residues. CDR3 amino acids: CASSRAVDNEQFF. CDR3 DNA: TGTGCCAGCAGTAGGGCAGTCGACAATGAGCAGTTCTTC.

This chain connects TRBV27 to TRBJ1-1; TRBD1 might be the D (6 bases). Germline loops: CDR1 MNHEY, CDR2 SMNVEV (reference sequence). The CDR3 runs 19 residues. The germline V and J ends were trimmed by 2 bases and 4 bases, with 26 bases remaining between them. CDR3 nucleotides: TGTGCCAGCAGTTTAAGGGGAGGGGGGCGAGGGGGAAAGGGCACTGAAGCTTTCTTT. This gives the protein CASSLRGGGRGGKGTEAFF.

CDR3 in amino acids: CASSPSGEENEKLFF. The DNA for the CDR3 is TGTGCCAGCTCCCCCTCGGGGGAGGAGAATGAAAAACTGTTTTTT. The V call is TRBV28, the J call TRBJ1-4, with D perhaps TRBD1 (5 bases). The germline V gene encodes CDR1 MDHEN and CDR2 SYDVKM. V was clipped by 8 bases and J by 5 bases, with 18 bases between them. CDR3 length: 15 residues.

This chain links TRBV7-9 with TRBJ2-1; TRBD1 might be the D (6 bases). The CDR3 has 15 amino acids. Trimming pared 4 bases from V and 6 bases from J, leaving 16 bases between. Germline V gene data show CDR1 as SEHNR and CDR2 as FQNEAQ (reference sequence). CDR3 region: CASSSNRVPINEQFF. DNA for the CDR3: TGTGCCAGCAGCTCGAACAGGGTCCCGATCAATGAGCAGTTCTTC.

This clonotype was picked up a small number of times. The rearrangement joins TRBV3-1 to TRBJ2-7; D might be TRBD1 (6 bases). Trimming stripped 0 bases from V and 6 bases from J, with 12 bases between. The germline V gene has CDR1 LGHDT and CDR2 YNNKEL (reference sequence). The CDR3 length is 14 residues. The CDR3 here is CASSQEAWTAEQYF. CDR3 DNA: TGTGCCAGCAGCCAAGAGGCGTGGACAGCCGAGCAGTACTTC.

This clonotype was counted between two and nine times. The chain joins TRBV9 to TRBJ2-7, with a possible D match to TRBD2 (6 bases). The germline V gene encodes CDR1 SGDLS and CDR2 YYNGEE. V lost 6 bases and J 7 bases, leaving 14 bases between the germline ends. The length of the CDR3 is 12 residues. The CDR3, as DNA: TGTGCCAGCACGCGGGACGGCGTGGAGCAGTACTTC. This translates into CASTRDGVEQYF.

The genes are TRBV20-1 and TRBJ2-5; 8 positions agree with TRBD1. The closer fit of TRBJ2-7 to the DNA end suggests the J call may be wrong. The germline V gene has CDR1 DFQATT and CDR2 SNEGSKA (reference sequence). This CDR3 has 13 amino acids. The CDR3 DNA follows: TGCAGTGCTACCAGGACAGGGCTGAACGAGCAGTACTTC. It yields the protein CSATRTGLNEQYF.

The J gene is TRBJ1-1, the V gene TRBV7-6, with a tentative D call TRBD1 (5 bases). This CDR3 is built from 14 residues. With 5 bases removed from V and 1 base from J, the gap between germline ends came to 11 bases. Germline CDR1 SGHVS, CDR2 FNYEAQ. This chain's CDR3 is CASSRGTTNTEAFF. The CDR3 region has the DNA TGTGCCAGCAGCCGCGGGACGACGAACACTGAAGCTTTCTTT.

The chain combines TRBV27 with TRBJ2-4; 8 nucleotides line up with TRBD1. The J call may not be correct, given that the DNA end is closer to TRBJ2-7. The CDR3 loop spans 15 amino acids. The germline V gene has CDR1 MNHEY and CDR2 SMNVEV (reference sequence). In DNA form, the CDR3 reads TGTGCCAGCAGTCCCAACAGGGGGAAAGGGTACGAGCAGTACTTC. It is translated as CASSPNRGKGYEQYF.